This TCR beta chain was observed in a study of blood T cell repertoires in COVID-19. Per the original data handling: The assay estimated nucleated cells by amplifying reference gene primers. The method was immunoSEQ multiplex PCR; TCRdb's version includes in-frame clones alone and lacks a portion of them. The DNA was the basis for D and trimming; V, J and clone size are from that table. Of about 150,000 clones listed, approximately 86% are singletons. Self-reported history from a screening survey and questionnaire set each donor's cohort. CDR1 LNHDA and CDR2 SQIVND come from the germline V gene (reference sequence). This CDR3 is built from 16 residues. Trimming at V came to 0 bases and at J to 2 bases, leaving 6 bases not matched to a gene.

V and J are TRBV19 and TRBJ1-1; 7 nucleotides line up with TRBD1. This TCR was recovered from a woman between 40 and 55 years old who had been exposed to COVID-19. Sequencing used PBMCs or T cells enriched from blood (not recorded which). The CDR3 reads CASSIEANRGNTEAFF. In nucleotides, the CDR3 is TGTGCCAGTAGTATAGAGGCGAACAGGGGTAACACTGAAGCTTTCTTT.